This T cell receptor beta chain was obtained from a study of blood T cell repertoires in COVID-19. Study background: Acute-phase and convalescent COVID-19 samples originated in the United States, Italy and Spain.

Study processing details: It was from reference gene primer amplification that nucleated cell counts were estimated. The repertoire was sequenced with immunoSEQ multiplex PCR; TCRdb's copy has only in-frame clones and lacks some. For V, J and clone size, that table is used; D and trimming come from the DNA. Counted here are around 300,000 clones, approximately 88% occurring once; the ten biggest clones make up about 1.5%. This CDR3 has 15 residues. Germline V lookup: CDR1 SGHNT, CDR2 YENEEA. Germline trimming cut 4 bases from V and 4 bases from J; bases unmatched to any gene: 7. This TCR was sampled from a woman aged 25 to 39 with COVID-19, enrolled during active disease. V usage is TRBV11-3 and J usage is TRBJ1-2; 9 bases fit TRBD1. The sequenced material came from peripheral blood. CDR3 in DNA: TGTGCCAGCAGCTGGACAGGGGATAGGAGCTATGGCTACACCTTC. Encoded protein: CASSWTGDRSYGYTF.